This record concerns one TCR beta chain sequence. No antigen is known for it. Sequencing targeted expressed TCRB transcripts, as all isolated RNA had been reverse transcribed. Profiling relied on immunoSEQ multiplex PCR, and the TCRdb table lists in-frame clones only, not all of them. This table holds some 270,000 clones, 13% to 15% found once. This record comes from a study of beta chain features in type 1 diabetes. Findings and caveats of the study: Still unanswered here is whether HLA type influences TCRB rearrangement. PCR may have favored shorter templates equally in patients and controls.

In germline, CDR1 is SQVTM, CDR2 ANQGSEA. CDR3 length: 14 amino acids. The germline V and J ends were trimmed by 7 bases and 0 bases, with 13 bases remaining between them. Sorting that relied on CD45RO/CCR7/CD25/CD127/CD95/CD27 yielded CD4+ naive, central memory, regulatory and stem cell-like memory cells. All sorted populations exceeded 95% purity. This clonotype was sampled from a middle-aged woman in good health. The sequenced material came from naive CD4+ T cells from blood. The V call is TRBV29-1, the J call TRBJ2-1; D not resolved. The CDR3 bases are TGCAGCGCGGGTGCCGCGAGCTCCTACAATGAGCAGTTCTTC. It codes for CSAGAASSYNEQFF.